This T cell receptor (beta chain) was captured by sequencing in a study of blood T cell repertoires in COVID-19. Across the whole study: From T cells, B-cell-depleted T cells, or PBMCs came the material, which was cDNA or gDNA.

Source study methods: Nucleated cell counts were estimated from reference gene primer amplification. The repertoire was sequenced with immunoSEQ multiplex PCR; TCRdb's copy has only in-frame clones and lacks some. D and trimming were read from the DNA, whereas the V and J calls and clone size are those reported in that table. The table lists 180,000 or so clones, around 90% of them singletons. CDR1 MNHEY and CDR2 SVGEGT come from the germline V gene. CDR3 size: 14 residues. Between the trimmed V and J ends, which lost 2 bases and 1 base, there was a span of 8 bases. The J gene is TRBJ1-1, the V gene TRBV6-2 or TRBV6-3, with D hard to call. The TCR was taken from a man aged 45-65 years with acute or convalescent COVID-19. Input material: peripheral blood. The CDR3 DNA follows: TGTGCCAGCAGTTACCGGGTTGGGAACACTGAAGCTTTCTTT. Translation gives CASSYRVGNTEAFF.